A selection of T cell receptor beta chains follows, all from one sample in a study of vaccination and CD4 T cells after COVID-19. TCRdb passed the PCR reads through MiXCR, listing each CDR3 protein once. The table includes 10,000 or so distinct CDR3 sequences, 30% to 40% detected once. What these receptors recognize is not known. Sequencing was performed on CD4+ T cells from blood, cultured in vitro. The receptors originated from a human donor in good health. CDR3s include the opening cysteine and the closing phenylalanine or tryptophan. A D gene is named only where the DNA matches it firmly. The listing skips clone size in some rows; elsewhere it reads once, few, many or a size class.

TRBJ2-7,TRBD1,TRBV18,-,TGTGCCAGCTCACCGGGGGGACAGGGGTTCTACGAGCAGTACTTC,CASSPGGQGFYEQYF
TRBJ2-3,-,TRBV20-1,-,TGCAGTGCTTTTTCTACCGGGGTGCAGGGCGTTAGCGCAGATACGCAGTATTTT,CSAFSTGVQGVSADTQYF
TRBJ2-7,-,TRBV20-1,few,TGCAGTGCTACCAGACTGGCGGAGACGAGGGAGCAGTACTTC,CSATRLAETREQYF
TRBJ2-3,TRBD1,TRBV11-1,-,TGTGTCAGCAGCCTGGCCGGGACAGGGGCGAATACGCAGTATTTT,CVSSLAGTGANTQYF
TRBJ1-1,-,TRBV10-2,-,TGCGCCAGCAGTGAGAGGGCAGGGTTAAGCACTGAAGCTTTCTTT,CASSERAGLSTEAFF
TRBJ2-2,-,TRBV7-7,-,TGTGCTAGCAGCTTAGGAGGGATCGGGGAGCTGTTTTTT,CASSLGGIGELFF
TRBJ2-7,TRBD2,TRBV30,-,TGTGCCTGGAGTAGCGGGGGCTACGAGCAGTACTTC,CAWSSGGYEQYF
TRBJ1-1,TRBD1,TRBV15,-,TGTGCCACCAGCCCTCCGGGACAGCTGAACACTGAAGCTTTCTTT,CATSPPGQLNTEAFF
TRBJ2-7,TRBD1,TRBV28,-,TGTGCCAGCAGTCCCCTAAGGACAGGGGCCTCCTACGAGCAGTACTTC,CASSPLRTGASYEQYF
TRBJ2-5,TRBD2,TRBV9,once,TGTGCCAGCGCAGTGAGGGGTAGCGGGAGTCAAGAGACCCAGTACTTC,CASAVRGSGSQETQYF
TRBJ2-3,TRBD1,TRBV6-1,-,TGTGCCAGCAGAGTTTGGACAGGGGGCACAGATACGCAGTATTTT,CASRVWTGGTDTQYF
TRBJ2-1,-,TRBV12-3/TRBV12-4,-,TGTGCCAGCAGTTATCTAGACAATGAGCAGTTCTTC,CASSYLDNEQFF
TRBJ2-7,TRBD1,TRBV6-5,-,TGTGCCAGCAGTTACCCCCGGGACAGGAACACCTACGAGCAGTACTTC,CASSYPRDRNTYEQYF
TRBJ2-7,-,TRBV6-2/TRBV6-3,few,TGTGCCAGCAGTTACTCGATGGATGGAGGGGGCGAGCAGTACTTC,CASSYSMDGGGEQYF
TRBJ2-7,TRBD2,TRBV7-2,few,TGTGCCAGCAGCTTAGTTCCCCCGGGACTAGCGGGAGTTGAGCAGTACTTC,CASSLVPPGLAGVEQYF
TRBJ2-3,-,TRBV2,few,TGTGCCAGCAGGGAAACAGATACGCAGTATTTT,CASRETDTQYF
TRBJ2-5,-,TRBV20-1,few,TGCAGTGCTAGAGATCGGGCGGGACGGGAGACCCAGTACTTC,CSARDRAGRETQYF
TRBJ1-2,-,TRBV7-3,-,TGTGCCAGCAGCGTGACCGGGACGGCGGGAGGCTACACCTTC,CASSVTGTAGGYTF
TRBJ2-2,TRBD1,TRBV2,-,TGTGCCAGCAGAGTAGACAGGGCTCCCACCGGGGAGCTGTTTTTT,CASRVDRAPTGELFF
TRBJ1-1,-,TRBV6-5,few,TGTGCCAGCAGTTACTGGGCGAACACTGAAGCTTTCTTT,CASSYWANTEAFF
TRBJ1-6,-,TRBV30,few,TGTGCCTGGAGTGTAGGGACGGAGGGCAATTCACCCCTCCACTTT,CAWSVGTEGNSPLHF
TRBJ1-1,-,TRBV7-9,-,TGTGCCGGCAGCTCAGCGCCCATGAACACTGAAGCTTTCTTT,CAGSSAPMNTEAFF
TRBJ2-5,-,TRBV7-2,few,TGTGCCAGCAGCTTTATCGGGGGTCGGGAGACCCAGTACTTC,CASSFIGGRETQYF
TRBJ2-1,TRBD2,TRBV6-1,-,TGTGCCAGCCGGCGGGGGGGGGAGCAGTTCTTC,CASRRGGEQFF
TRBJ1-2,-,TRBV20-1,-,TGCAGTGCTCCCGCGGGGGGTAACTATGGCTACACCTTC,CSAPAGGNYGYTF
TRBJ2-3,-,TRBV28,-,TGTGCCAGCAGTTTCCGAACGCTAGGCGATACGCAGTATTTT,CASSFRTLGDTQYF
TRBJ2-3,TRBD1,TRBV20-1,few,TGCAGTGCTCCGACCGGGACAGAGACCACAGATACGCAGTATTTT,CSAPTGTETTDTQYF
TRBJ2-3,-,TRBV20-1,few,TGCAGTGCTAGAGATACCGGGGGTGCGACGCAGTATTTT,CSARDTGGATQYF
TRBJ2-3,TRBD2,TRBV15,few,TGTGCCACCAGCAGTTTTAGGGCGGGAGCGGGAGATACGCAGTATTTT,CATSSFRAGAGDTQYF
TRBJ2-1,TRBD2,TRBV6-5,-,TGTGCCAGCAGTTACCCGGCGGGACTAGCGGGAGGGAATGAGCAGTTCTTC,CASSYPAGLAGGNEQFF
TRBJ2-3,-,TRBV11-2,-,TGTGCCAGCAGCTCCCTGAGGGGCGGAGAAGGGTATACGCAGTATTTT,CASSSLRGGEGYTQYF